This TCR beta chain was identified during a study of OX40 agonist ivuxolimab in advanced cancers. For the study at large: Patients were infused with ivuxolimab every 2 weeks at 0.01 to 10 mg/kg. Findings and caveats of the study: On average, a greater number of expanded clones characterised CD8+ T cells relative to CD4+.

Sequencing was performed with immunoSEQ multiplex PCR; in TCRdb, only in-frame clones are kept and a portion is missing. Of more than 90,000 clones listed, around 83% are singletons. As for this clone: The antigen is unknown.

This CDR3 spans 16 amino acids. Germline V CDR1 and CDR2: SNHLY, FYNNEI. Trimming took 6 bases from V and 0 from J, leaving 14 bases between them. This clonotype was obtained from an adult with an advanced solid tumor such as melanoma, head and neck, liver or kidney cancer. This sequence joins TRBV2 and TRBJ2-2; a possible D gene is TRBD1 (7 bases). Sequencing was performed on CD4+ or CD8+ T cells sorted from blood, taken in a trial of the OX40 agonist ivuxolimab. The CDR3 DNA follows: TGTGCCAGCAGACGCGGGACAGTTACGAACACCGGGGAGCTGTTTTTT. This gives the protein CASRRGTVTNTGELFF. Full variable domain (missing parts from reference TRBV2 and TRBJ2-2): EPEVTQTPSHQVTQMGQEVILRCVPISNHLYFYWYRQILGQKVEFLVSFYNNEISEKSEIFDDQFSVERPDGSNFTLKIRSTKLEDSAMYFCASRRGTVTNTGELFFGEGSRLTVL.